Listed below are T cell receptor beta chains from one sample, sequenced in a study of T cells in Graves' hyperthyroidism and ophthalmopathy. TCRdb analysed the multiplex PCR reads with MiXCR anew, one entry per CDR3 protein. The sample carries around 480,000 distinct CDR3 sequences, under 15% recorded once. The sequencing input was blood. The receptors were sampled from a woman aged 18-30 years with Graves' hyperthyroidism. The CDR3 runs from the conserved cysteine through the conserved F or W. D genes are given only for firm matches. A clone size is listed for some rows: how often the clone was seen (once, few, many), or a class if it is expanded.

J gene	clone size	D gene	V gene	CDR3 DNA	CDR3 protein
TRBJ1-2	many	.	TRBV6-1	TGTGCCACCGCCCTGAGGGGTCGTGGCTACACCTTC	CATALRGRGYTF
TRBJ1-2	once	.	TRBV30	TGTGCCTCCCCTCGACAGTCAGTGGGTGGCTACACCTTC	CASPRQSVGGYTF
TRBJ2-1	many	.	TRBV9	TGTGCCAGCAGCGTAGAAGTCGGGCACTTATCCTACAATGAGCAGTTCTTC	CASSVEVGHLSYNEQFF
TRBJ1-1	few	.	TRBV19	TGTGCCAGTAGTATAGTACCCAACGGGGGAGTGAACACTGAAGCTTTCTTT	CASSIVPNGGVNTEAFF
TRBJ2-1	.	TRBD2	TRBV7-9	TGTGCCAGCAGCTTGCCCTTAGCGGGGGGGGCCCACAATGAGCAGTTCTTC	CASSLPLAGGAHNEQFF
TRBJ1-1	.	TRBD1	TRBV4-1	TGCGCCAGCGGCCAAGAACAGGGGGCAGAGACTGAAGCCTTCTTT	CASGQEQGAETEAFF
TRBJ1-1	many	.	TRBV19	TGTGCCAGTAGTATGGCCGGACTGAACACTGAAGCTTTCTTT	CASSMAGLNTEAFF
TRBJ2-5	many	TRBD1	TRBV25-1	TGTGCCAGCAGTGGAGGACAGGGAGGTCGAGAGACCCAGTACTTC	CASSGGQGGRETQYF
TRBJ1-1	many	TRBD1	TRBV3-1	TGTGCCAGCAGCCAATGGTACAGGGGAGGCGCTGAAGCTTTCTTT	CASSQWYRGGAEAFF
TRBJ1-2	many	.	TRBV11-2	TGTGCCAGCAGCTTATATCCAGGACCTAACTATGGCTACACCTTC	CASSLYPGPNYGYTF
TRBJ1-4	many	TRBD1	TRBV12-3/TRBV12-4	TGTGCCAGCATCCCCGGGACAGTTAAAGGGAAACTGTTTTTT	CASIPGTVKGKLFF
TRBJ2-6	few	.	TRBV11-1	TGTGCCAGCAGTGCTGAAGCCTCCGGGGCCAACGTCCTGACTTTC	CASSAEASGANVLTF
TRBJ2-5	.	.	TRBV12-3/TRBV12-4	TGTGCCAGCAGTTTCCGGCTCAAGCGGACGGAGACCCAGTACTTC	CASSFRLKRTETQYF
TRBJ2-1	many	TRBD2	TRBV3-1	TGTGCCAGCAGCCAAGAGGGTATAGCGGGTTCCTACAATGAGCAGTTCTTC	CASSQEGIAGSYNEQFF